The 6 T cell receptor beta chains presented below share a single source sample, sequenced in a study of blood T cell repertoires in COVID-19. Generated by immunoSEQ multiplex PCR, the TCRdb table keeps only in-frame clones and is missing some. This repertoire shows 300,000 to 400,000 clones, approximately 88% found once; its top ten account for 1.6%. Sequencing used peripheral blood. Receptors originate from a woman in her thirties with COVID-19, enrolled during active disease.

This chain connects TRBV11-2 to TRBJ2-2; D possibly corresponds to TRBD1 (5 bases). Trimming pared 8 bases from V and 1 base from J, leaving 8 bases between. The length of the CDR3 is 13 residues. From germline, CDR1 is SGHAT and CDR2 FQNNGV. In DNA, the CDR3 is TGTGCCAGCGGGGCCGTGAACACCGGGGAGCTGTTTTTT. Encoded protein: CASGAVNTGELFF. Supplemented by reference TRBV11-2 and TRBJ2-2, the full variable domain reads EAGVAQSPRYKIIEKRQSVAFWCNPISGHATLYWYQQILGQGPKLLIQFQNNGVVDDSQLPKDRFSAERLKGVDSTLKIQPAKLEDSAVYLCASGAVNTGELFFGEGSRLTVL.

The chain's CDR3 is CASRTRLGSGGLPDTQYF. The DNA of the CDR3 is TGTGCCAGCAGAACTAGGCTTGGTAGCGGGGGGCTCCCAGATACGCAGTATTTT. The chain is built from TRBV7-2 and TRBJ2-3; 10 nucleotides agree with TRBD2. This CDR3 comprises 18 residues. From germline, CDR1 is SGHTA and CDR2 FQGNSA. V was clipped by 6 bases and J by 4 bases; unmatched bases: 16.

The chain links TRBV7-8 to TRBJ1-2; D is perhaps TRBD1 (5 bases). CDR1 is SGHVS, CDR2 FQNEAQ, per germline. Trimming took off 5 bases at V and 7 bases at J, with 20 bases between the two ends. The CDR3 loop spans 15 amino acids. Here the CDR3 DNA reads TGTGCCAGCAGCCCAGTGGCGACAGTATCGACTGGCTACACCTTC. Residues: CASSPVATVSTGYTF.

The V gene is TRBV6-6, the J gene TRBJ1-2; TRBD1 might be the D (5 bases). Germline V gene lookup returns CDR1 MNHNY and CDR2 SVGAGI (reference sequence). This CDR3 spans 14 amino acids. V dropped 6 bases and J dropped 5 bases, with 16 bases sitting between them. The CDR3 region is CASRGGGALYGYTF. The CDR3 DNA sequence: TGTGCCAGCAGGGGGGGAGGGGCCCTGTATGGCTACACCTTC.

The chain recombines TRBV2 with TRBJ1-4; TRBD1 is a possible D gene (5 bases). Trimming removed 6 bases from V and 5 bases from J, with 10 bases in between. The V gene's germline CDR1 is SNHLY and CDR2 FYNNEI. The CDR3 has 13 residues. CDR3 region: CASSWEGNEKLFF. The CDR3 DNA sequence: TGTGCCAGCAGCTGGGAGGGGAATGAAAAACTGTTTTTT.

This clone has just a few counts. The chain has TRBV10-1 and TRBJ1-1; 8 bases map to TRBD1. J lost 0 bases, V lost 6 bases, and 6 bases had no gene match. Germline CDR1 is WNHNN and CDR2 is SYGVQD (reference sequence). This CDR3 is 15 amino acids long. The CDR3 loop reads CASRARQGLNTEAFF. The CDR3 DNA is TGCGCCAGCAGAGCAAGACAGGGGCTGAACACTGAAGCTTTCTTT.